One sample yielded the 23 T cell receptor beta chains listed below, sequenced in a study of early T cells in non-severe SARS-CoV-2 infection. TCRdb used MiXCR to reprocess the 5' RACE reads, holding one entry per CDR3 protein. The sample lists 45,000 to 55,000 distinct CDR3 sequences, around a tenth occurring once. The sample consisted of whole blood. The receptors derive from an adult who was a healthcare worker with PCR-confirmed SARS-CoV-2 infection or an uninfected control (not recorded which).

Here the CDR3 reads CSDAGPTEAFF. Written as DNA, the CDR3 is TGCAGCGATGCAGGGCCCACTGAAGCTTTCTTT. The chain combines TRBV29-1 with TRBJ1-1; tentative D call: TRBD1 (5 bases). The V gene lost 7 bases and the J gene lost 4 bases, with 10 bases spanning the gap. Germline lookup yields CDR1 SQVTM and CDR2 ANQGSEA. The CDR3 runs 11 residues.

This clonotype was found many times. The gene calls are TRBV9 and TRBJ2-3; 8 bases line up with TRBD1. The CDR3 is made up of 17 amino acids. J gave up 5 bases and V 0 bases, and 11 bases lay outside the gene matches. Germline CDR1 reads SGDLS; CDR2 reads YYNGEE. In DNA, the CDR3 is TGTGCCAGCAGCGTAGGTTCCGGGACAGGCCCCAAAGATACGCAGTATTTT. It yields the protein CASSVGSGTGPKDTQYF.

The chain recombines TRBV4-1 with TRBJ2-4; D ambiguous. The V gene lost 4 bases and the J gene lost 0 bases, with 10 bases spanning the gap. There are 15 residues in the CDR3. Germline V gene data show CDR1 as MGHRA and CDR2 as YSYEKL. CDR3 residues: CASSLSGVAKNIQYF. Written as DNA, the CDR3 is TGCGCCAGCAGCCTTAGTGGGGTAGCCAAAAACATTCAGTACTTC.

This clonotype was counted at least ten times. The chain links TRBV5-1 to TRBJ2-7; D gene uncertain. The CDR3 loop spans 13 amino acids. V was cut by 0 bases and J by 7 bases, with 11 bases left in between. The germline CDR1 and CDR2 sequences are SGHRS and YFSETQ. Here the CDR3 DNA reads TGCGCCAGCAGCTTGGTAGATCTAGGGGAGCAGTACTTC. Encoded protein: CASSLVDLGEQYF.

This clonotype was picked up a small number of times. The chain recombines TRBV20-1 with TRBJ2-3; TRBD1 matches 7 bases. Unmatched junction bases numbered 9, after V lost 6 bases and J lost 3 bases. CDR3 length: 14 residues. The germline V gene has CDR1 DFQATT and CDR2 SNEGSKA (reference sequence). The CDR3 loop is CSASGGSGTDTQYF. CDR3 bases: TGCAGTGCCTCAGGGGGTTCAGGTACAGATACGCAGTATTTT.

This clonotype occurred a few times. The chain combines TRBV29-1 with TRBJ2-7; 9 bases are a match to TRBD1. This CDR3 spans 13 amino acids. V lost 6 bases to trimming and J lost 2 bases; unmatched junction nucleotides: 5. Germline assignment: CDR1 SQVTM and CDR2 ANQGSEA. The CDR3 sequence: CSVRGDRAYEQYF. The CDR3 DNA reads TGCAGCGTGAGGGGGGACAGGGCCTACGAGCAGTACTTC.

This clonotype was observed many times. The junction and the germline gene differ at one end; a read error may be behind it. This sequence joins TRBV7-7 and TRBJ2-1; D is perhaps TRBD2 (5 bases). This CDR3 comprises 14 residues. Germline assignment: CDR1 SSHAT and CDR2 FNYEAQ (reference sequence). CDR3 nucleotide sequence: TGTGCTAGCAGCTTAGCGATGGGAGATTATGAGCAGTTCTTC. Its protein product is CASSLAMGDYEQFF.

This clonotype was seen a few times. The chain is built from TRBV5-1 and TRBJ2-5, with D possibly TRBD1 on 5 matching bases. The CDR3 runs 15 residues. Trimming cost V 1 base and J 1 base, with 11 bases left between them. Germline CDR1 and CDR2: SGHRS and YFSETQ. The CDR3 DNA sequence: TGCGCCAGCAGCTTGCCGGGTCAGGGCCAAGAGACCCAGTACTTC. Translating it yields CASSLPGQGQETQYF.

This clonotype was seen ten or more times. This chain uses TRBV9 with TRBJ2-3, with 14 bases fitting TRBD2. The CDR3 is 16 amino acids. The germline V gene has CDR1 SGDLS and CDR2 YYNGEE. The junction had 2 bases not matched to a gene; V was cut back by 1 base and J by 4 bases. The CDR3 is CASSVSTSGRADTQYF. The CDR3 DNA sequence: TGTGCCAGCAGCGTATCGACTAGCGGGAGGGCAGATACGCAGTATTTT.

J is TRBJ1-3 and V is TRBV28; no definite D call. The CDR3 loop spans 16 amino acids. V lost 5 bases, J lost 2 bases, and 16 bases lay in between. The germline V gene has CDR1 MDHEN and CDR2 SYDVKM. The CDR3 reads CASSPQSGETGNTIYF. The CDR3 bases are TGTGCCAGCAGTCCCCAAAGTGGGGAAACTGGAAACACCATATATTTT.

The chain links TRBV12-5 to TRBJ2-7; maybe TRBD1 (5 bases). The CDR3 runs to 13 residues. V dropped 2 bases and J dropped 2 bases, with 7 bases sitting between them. Germline V gene sequence: CDR1 LGHNT, CDR2 FRNRAP. Here the CDR3 DNA reads TGTGCTAGTGGTTTGAAGACAGCCTACGAGCAGTACTTC. The encoded protein is CASGLKTAYEQYF.

This rearrangement joins TRBV4-1 to TRBJ1-2; D gene unclear. V was shortened by 0 bases and J by 6 bases, with 14 bases between the two germline ends. The CDR3 sequence is 15 residues long. Germline V gene data show CDR1 as MGHRA and CDR2 as YSYEKL. The CDR3 spells CASSQEFYSEDGYTF. The CDR3, as DNA: TGCGCCAGCAGCCAAGAATTCTATTCGGAGGATGGCTACACCTTC.

V and J are TRBV20-1 and TRBJ2-7; D perhaps matches TRBD2 (5 bases). The CDR3 contains 14 residues. Deletions cut 4 bases from V and 4 bases from J, with 17 bases between. Germline V gene lookup returns CDR1 DFQATT and CDR2 SNEGSKA (reference sequence). The CDR3 region is CSATSRPEIYEQYF. In DNA, the CDR3 is TGCAGTGCTACTAGCCGGCCGGAGATTTACGAGCAGTACTTC.

This clonotype was detected many times. The V and J genes are TRBV2 and TRBJ2-7, with 11 positions matching TRBD1. Trimming removed 10 bases from V and 12 bases from J; junction bases left unmatched: 8. This CDR3 has 11 residues. The V gene's germline CDR1 is SNHLY and CDR2 FYNNEI. CDR3 nucleotide sequence: TGTGCCACCTCGGGACAGGGGGAAAGGTACTTC. Its translation: CATSGQGERYF. Combining the CDR3 with reference TRBV2 and TRBJ2-7 gives the whole variable domain EPEVTQTPSHQVTQMGQEVILRCVPISNHLYFYWYRQILGQKVEFLVSFYNNEISEKSEIFDDQFSVERPDGSNFTLKIRSTKLEDSAMYFCATSGQGERYFGPGTRLTVT.

This clonotype showed up many times. J is TRBJ1-3 and V is TRBV5-1; D remains unclear. The germline V and J ends were trimmed by 7 bases and 0 bases, with 14 bases remaining between them. The CDR3 totals 15 residues. Germline CDR1 SGHRS, CDR2 YFSETQ. The CDR3 nucleotides are TGCGCCAGCGGGATTGACGGGGACTCTGGAAACACCATATATTTT. Translated, it gives CASGIDGDSGNTIYF.

This clonotype occurred a few times. The limits of the CDR3 on the DNA are not certain, so only TCRdb's listed CDR3 is given. The genes are TRBV6-4 and TRBJ1-4; TRBD1, the table's D call, was not compared with the DNA. The CDR3 spans 19 amino acids, including both terminal residues. CDR1 is MRHNA, CDR2 SNTAGT, per germline. CDR3 region: CASSDFRGRDPGPCEKLFF.

This clonotype is a singleton in its sample. The chain carries TRBV5-1 and TRBJ2-7, with D uncertain. V lost 3 bases to trimming and J lost 6 bases, with 7 bases between them. In germline, CDR1 is SGHRS, CDR2 YFSETQ. The CDR3 runs to 11 residues. CDR3 DNA sequence: TGCGCCAGCAGCTCCTCGGGCGAGCAGTACTTC. Its translation is CASSSSGEQYF.

This clonotype was seen repeatedly, ten times or more. The chain has TRBV6-6 and TRBJ1-6; D gene ambiguous. CDR1 MNHNY and CDR2 SVGAGI come from the germline V gene (reference sequence). Trimming stripped 5 bases from V and 9 bases from J, with 11 bases between. The CDR3 totals 13 residues. Here the CDR3 reads CASSTISGSPLHF. CDR3 DNA: TGTGCCAGCAGTACTATATCAGGTTCACCCCTCCACTTT.

V and J are TRBV2 and TRBJ1-6, with unresolved D. This CDR3 comprises 13 residues. Per germline, CDR1 SNHLY and CDR2 FYNNEI. Trimming took 6 bases from V and 10 from J, leaving 13 bases between them. DNA for the CDR3: TGTGCCAGCAGAATTCGACTCCCCTCACCCCTCCACTTT. It is translated as CASRIRLPSPLHF.

This clonotype was detected only a few times. The rearrangement uses TRBV5-1 and TRBJ2-3; 7 nucleotides line up with TRBD1. CDR1 and CDR2 (germline): SGHRS, YFSETQ. The length of the CDR3 is 13 residues. V shed 9 bases, J shed 2 bases, and the junction held 6 bases outside the gene matches. The CDR3 sequence is CATTGTDTDTQYF. The DNA of the CDR3 is TGCGCCACCACCGGGACAGACACAGATACGCAGTATTTT.

This clonotype was picked up a small number of times. The CDR3 ends on some other residue instead of the conserved phenylalanine or tryptophan, so this is likely a read error. The DNA is left out, because the CDR3 cannot be placed on it with certainty; the CDR3 is given as TCRdb lists it. The chain recombines TRBV3-1 with TRBJ2-1; the D call of TRBD2 is as the table states it, not checked on the DNA. CDR1 LGHDT and CDR2 YNNKEL come from the germline V gene (reference sequence). The CDR3 is 11 residues long, ends included. CDR3 loop: CASSLSGGVAL.

The CDR3 reads CASSQVAARNSPLHF. For the CDR3, the DNA is TGCGCCAGCAGCCAAGTGGCCGCCCGTAATTCACCCCTCCACTTT. The V and J genes are TRBV4-1 and TRBJ1-6; no definite D call. V lost 1 base and J 6 bases, leaving 10 bases between the germline ends. Germline values: CDR1 MGHRA, CDR2 YSYEKL. The CDR3 is 15 residues long.

The rearrangement uses TRBV29-1 and TRBJ2-5, with TRBD1 identical over 9 bases. The CDR3 spans 13 residues. Per the germline V gene, CDR1 is SQVTM and CDR2 is ANQGSEA. With V trimmed by 7 bases and J by 5 bases, 8 bases remained unmatched. The CDR3 bases are TGCAGCGCCAACCACAGGGGGCGCGAGACCCAGTACTTC. As protein: CSANHRGRETQYF.